The next 30 T cell receptor beta chains were all read from a single sample in a study of T cells in localized non-small cell lung cancer. Data came from immunoSEQ multiplex PCR; TCRdb stores just in-frame clones and leaves some out. The sample lists over 70,000 clones, more than 75% seen once, with over 4% in the top ten. Sequences were derived from PBMCs, sampled before any cancer treatment. The receptor set was obtained from a woman between 35 and 70 years old with stage II squamous cell lung carcinoma.

The chain has TRBV2 and TRBJ2-3; D possibly matches TRBD1 or TRBD2 (6 bases each). Deletions cut 5 bases from V and 1 base from J, with 10 bases between. Germline V gene sequence: CDR1 SNHLY, CDR2 FYNNEI. The CDR3 is 14 residues long. The chain's CDR3 is CASSYGGRTDTQYF. As DNA, the CDR3 is TGTGCCAGCAGTTACGGGGGCCGCACAGATACGCAGTATTTT.

This clone came up a few times. This chain connects TRBV2 to TRBJ2-3; 8 nucleotides match TRBD1. Germline lookup yields CDR1 SNHLY and CDR2 FYNNEI. CDR3 length: 16 residues. With V trimmed by 6 bases and J by 1 base, 9 bases remained unmatched. CDR3 in DNA: TGTGCCAGCAGACCATTCGGACAGGGTGGCACAGATACGCAGTATTTT. Its translation: CASRPFGQGGTDTQYF.

The genes are TRBV9 and TRBJ2-2; possible D gene TRBD1, 6 bases. Germline V gene data show CDR1 as SGDLS and CDR2 as YYNGEE. The CDR3 sequence is 14 residues long. Trimming cost V 1 base and J 3 bases, with 7 bases left between them. The CDR3 here is CASSVQGYTGELFF. CDR3 in DNA: TGTGCCAGCAGCGTACAGGGGTACACCGGGGAGCTGTTTTTT.

This clone was detected only once. This rearrangement joins TRBV7-8 to TRBJ1-1; the D gene is possibly TRBD1 (5 bases). Trimming took off 5 bases at V and 1 base at J, with 14 bases between the two ends. This CDR3 is built from 15 residues. Germline CDR1 SGHVS, CDR2 FQNEAQ. For the CDR3, the DNA is TGTGCCAGCAGCGCTTTCATCGGGGGGAACACTGAAGCTTTCTTT. This codes for CASSAFIGGNTEAFF.

This clone was found once. The chain recombines TRBV11-3 with TRBJ2-2, with no clear D. The CDR3 sequence is 15 residues long. The ends were cut back, 6 bases at V and 3 bases at J, with 14 bases in the middle. Germline assignment: CDR1 SGHNT and CDR2 YENEEA. Here the CDR3 DNA reads TGTGCCAGCAGTCGATCTGGGGTGCACACCGGGGAGCTGTTTTTT. It encodes CASSRSGVHTGELFF.

This rearrangement joins TRBV12-5 to TRBJ1-1; a weak D match, TRBD1 (5 bases). The CDR3 length is 13 residues. Germline loops: CDR1 LGHNT, CDR2 FRNRAP. V was pared by 1 base and J by 6 bases, with 9 bases between. The CDR3 DNA reads as TGTGCTAGTGGTTTGGGGCAGGGCGCTGAAGCTTTCTTT. It yields the protein CASGLGQGAEAFF. Variable domain in full (rest from reference TRBV12-5 and TRBJ1-1): DARVTQTPRHKVTEMGQEVTMRCQPILGHNTVFWYRQTMMQGLELLAYFRNRAPLDDSGMPKDRFSAEMPDATLATLKIQPSEPRDSAVYFCASGLGQGAEAFFGQGTRLTVV.

The J gene is TRBJ2-2, the V gene TRBV27, with D unresolved. Between the trimmed V and J ends, which lost 4 bases and 7 bases, there was a span of 4 bases. The CDR3 consists of 11 residues. Per germline, CDR1 MNHEY and CDR2 SMNVEV (reference sequence). CDR3 sequence: CASSSYGELFF. CDR3 in DNA: TGTGCCAGCAGTTCTTACGGGGAGCTGTTTTTT.

The gene calls are TRBV13 and TRBJ2-2, with D uncertain. The CDR3 is 11 amino acids. Trimming took 2 bases from V and 8 from J, leaving 3 bases between them. Germline-derived CDR1 and CDR2 are PRHDT and FYEKMQ (reference sequence). The CDR3 DNA reads TGTGCCAGCAGCTTAACAGGGGAGCTGTTTTTT. Translated, it gives CASSLTGELFF.

The genes are TRBV5-4 and TRBJ1-1; 8 bases align to TRBD1. Germline V CDR1 and CDR2: SGHNT, YYREEE (reference sequence). The CDR3 is 14 residues long. V trimming: 2 bases; J trimming: 3 bases; junction bases outside the gene matches: 3. DNA for the CDR3: TGTGCCAGCAGCTTCGGACAGGGAGACACTGAAGCTTTCTTT. It specifies CASSFGQGDTEAFF.

This chain joins TRBV5-1 and TRBJ1-1; no reliable D call. Germline values: CDR1 SGHRS, CDR2 YFSETQ. The CDR3 is 15 amino acids. V was trimmed by 0 bases and J by 4 bases, leaving 13 bases between them. CDR3 in amino acids: CASSLAHRSATEAFF. In DNA form, the CDR3 reads TGCGCCAGCAGCTTGGCGCATCGTTCTGCCACTGAAGCTTTCTTT.

The chain joins TRBV6-5 to TRBJ1-1; tentatively, D is TRBD1 (5 bases). CDR1 is MNHEY and CDR2 is SVGAGI in the germline V gene. Trimming took 7 bases from V and 4 from J, leaving 16 bases between them. The CDR3 extends over 14 amino acids. In DNA form, the CDR3 reads TGTGCCAGCACCAACGGGCCTGGGGCCACTGAAGCTTTCTTT. Translated: CASTNGPGATEAFF.

The chain carries TRBV10-3 and TRBJ1-2; tentative D call: TRBD1 (5 bases). The CDR3 has 17 amino acids. Germline lookup yields CDR1 ENHRY and CDR2 SYGVKD. Deletions cut 3 bases from V and 1 base from J, with 18 bases between. CDR3 bases: TGTGCCATCAGTGACCCTCGAGTGGGGGATTTTAACTATGGCTACACCTTC. Its translation is CAISDPRVGDFNYGYTF.

This clone appeared a single time. The chain recombines TRBV30 with TRBJ1-2, with D uncertain. The CDR3 covers 15 residues. The V end was cut by 4 bases, the J end by 6 bases, with 21 bases between. Germline CDR1 is GTSNPN and CDR2 is SVGIG (reference sequence). The CDR3 DNA follows: TGTGCCTGGACCGAATTGGGGATGGGGAAGGATGGCTACACCTTC. Its translation: CAWTELGMGKDGYTF. Drawing the rest from reference TRBV30 and TRBJ1-2, the complete variable domain is SQTIHQWPATLVQPVGSPLSLECTVEGTSNPNLYWYRQAAGRGLQLLFYSVGIGQISSEVPQNLSASRPQDRQFILSSKKLLLSDSGFYLCAWTELGMGKDGYTFGSGTRLTVV.

The chain couples TRBV2 to TRBJ2-5, with D perhaps TRBD2 (5 bases). This CDR3 comprises 12 residues. The V end was cut by 6 bases, the J end by 3 bases, with 8 bases between. Looked up from germline, CDR1 is SNHLY and CDR2 is FYNNEI. CDR3 residues: CASRRREETQYF. Written as DNA, the CDR3 is TGTGCCAGCAGAAGGCGGGAAGAGACCCAGTACTTC.

The rearrangement joins TRBV18 to TRBJ1-3, with D uncertain. Trimming stripped 7 bases from V and 0 bases from J, with 13 bases between. CDR3 size: 15 residues. Germline V CDR1 and CDR2: KGHSH, LQKENI. In DNA form, the CDR3 reads TGTGCCAGCTTCACGGGAGGGAGCTCTGGAAACACCATATATTTT. Translation gives CASFTGGSSGNTIYF.

The chain couples TRBV30 to TRBJ1-2; 7 bases are a match to TRBD1. CDR1 and CDR2 (germline): GTSNPN, SVGIG (reference sequence). CDR3 length: 13 residues. With V trimmed by 5 bases and J by 5 bases, 8 bases remained unmatched. The CDR3 loop reads CAWDRELTYGYTF. CDR3 nucleotide sequence: TGTGCCTGGGACAGGGAACTCACGTATGGCTACACCTTC.

This chain joins TRBV27 and TRBJ2-2; the match to TRBD1 covers 7 bases. Germline lookup yields CDR1 MNHEY and CDR2 SMNVEV (reference sequence). The J segment lost 5 bases and the V segment lost 8 bases, leaving 17 bases of the junction unmatched. The CDR3 runs to 17 residues. CDR3 region: CASRTPPGTVSTGELFF. CDR3 DNA sequence: TGTGCCAGCCGCACCCCTCCCGGGACAGTGTCAACCGGGGAGCTGTTTTTT.

The chain uses TRBV6-1 and TRBJ2-7, with a tentative D call TRBD2 (6 bases). Trimming left V 3 bases short and J 3 bases short, with 15 bases between. CDR1 MNHNS and CDR2 SASEGT come from the germline V gene. The CDR3 consists of 15 residues. CDR3 sequence (DNA): TGTGCCAGCAGTGAGGGAGGACTACAGATCTACGAGCAGTACTTC. Its protein is CASSEGGLQIYEQYF.

V usage is TRBV15 and J usage is TRBJ2-7, with 7 positions matching TRBD1. The CDR3 covers 15 residues. The germline V gene has CDR1 LNHNV and CDR2 YYDKDF (reference sequence). V shed 3 bases and J 2 bases; nucleotides not matched to a gene: 7. CDR3 coding DNA: TGTGCCACCAGCAGGGCAGGACAGGCGGCCTACGAGCAGTACTTC. Its protein product is CATSRAGQAAYEQYF. Supplemented by reference TRBV15 and TRBJ2-7, the full variable domain reads DAMVIQNPRYQVTQFGKPVTLSCSQTLNHNVMYWYQQKSSQAPKLLFHYYDKDFNNEADTPDNFQSRRPNTSFCFLDIRSPGLGDTAMYLCATSRAGQAAYEQYFGPGTRLTVT.

About this clone itself: At one of its ends the junction is not consistent with the germline gene, which may arise from a read error. V usage is TRBV2 and J usage is TRBJ2-1; D possibly corresponds to TRBD2 (5 bases). The CDR3 spans 15 residues. Germline lookup yields CDR1 SNHLY and CDR2 FYNNEI. For the CDR3, the DNA is TGTGCCAGCAGGGAAGCGGCCGCGGGCTACAATGAGCAGTTCTTC. Protein product: CASREAAAGYNEQFF.

This rearrangement joins TRBV29-1 to TRBJ1-2, with D possibly matching TRBD1 (5 bases). With 6 bases removed from V and 0 bases from J, the gap between germline ends came to 14 bases. Germline loops: CDR1 SQVTM, CDR2 ANQGSEA. The CDR3 is made up of 14 amino acids. The CDR3 protein is CSVAAGPTNYGYTF. CDR3 nucleotide sequence: TGCAGCGTGGCCGCAGGGCCCACTAACTATGGCTACACCTTC.

This rearrangement joins TRBV2 to TRBJ1-1; weak D call: TRBD1 (6 bases). In germline, CDR1 is SNHLY, CDR2 FYNNEI. The CDR3 contains 13 residues. The V gene lost 1 base and the J gene lost 5 bases, with 8 bases spanning the gap. CDR3 amino acids: CASSEDRVTEAFF. The DNA for the CDR3 is TGTGCCAGCAGTGAAGACAGGGTAACTGAAGCTTTCTTT.

CDR3 sequence reads: CASSRDPGANVLTF. CDR3 DNA sequence: TGTGCCAGCAGTAGGGACCCTGGGGCCAACGTCCTGACTTTC. The rearrangement joins TRBV6-5 to TRBJ2-6; possibly TRBD1 or TRBD2 for D (5 bases each). The ends were cut back, 5 bases at V and 2 bases at J, with 7 bases in the middle. CDR1 is MNHEY and CDR2 is SVGAGI in the germline V gene. This CDR3 is 14 amino acids long.

The CDR3 loop reads CASSLGTSGEQYF. Written as DNA, the CDR3 is TGTGCCAGCAGCTTGGGGACTAGCGGGGAGCAGTACTTC. The J gene is TRBJ2-7, the V gene TRBV7-2, with 12 bases that match TRBD2. Germline CDR1 reads SGHTA; CDR2 reads FQGNSA. There are 13 residues in the CDR3. V was clipped by 3 bases and J by 7 bases; unmatched bases: 1.

The chain employs TRBV6-1 and TRBJ2-5; no clear D. In germline, CDR1 is MNHNS, CDR2 SASEGT. V lost 5 bases and J 1 base, leaving 14 bases between the germline ends. The CDR3 is made up of 15 amino acids. The CDR3 nucleotides are TGTGCCAGCAGTCCCCCAGCAAGTCGCCAAGAGACCCAGTACTTC. Translating gives CASSPPASRQETQYF.

A note on this clone: One end of the junction does not line up with germline, which may come from a read error. V and J are TRBV27 and TRBJ2-5; TRBD1 matches at 7 bases. The CDR3 has 15 amino acids. Germline CDR1 is MNHEY and CDR2 is SMNVEV (reference sequence). The CDR3 here is CASSSSTGAVEIQYF. Written as DNA, the CDR3 is TGTGCCAGCAGTTCAAGCACAGGGGCGGTAGAGATCCAGTACTTC.

V is TRBV6-5 and J is TRBJ1-1; D remains unclear. The CDR3 is 13 amino acids. Deletions cut 10 bases from V and 4 bases from J, with 16 bases between. Germline assignment: CDR1 MNHEY and CDR2 SVGAGI. CDR3 DNA sequence: TGTGCCATCAGCCCCTCAGAACTCACTGAAGCTTTCTTT. Its translation is CAISPSELTEAFF.

The CDR3 here is CASSQDLDSTEAFF. Here the CDR3 DNA reads TGTGCCAGCAGCCAAGACCTGGACAGCACTGAAGCTTTCTTT. This chain uses TRBV14 with TRBJ1-1, with D perhaps matching TRBD1 (6 bases). Germline CDR1 reads SGHDN; CDR2 reads FVKESK. The V and J ends lost 0 bases and 4 bases respectively, with 9 bases between them. The CDR3 is made up of 14 amino acids.

This chain joins TRBV6-1 and TRBJ2-1, with D hard to call. V dropped 8 bases and J dropped 4 bases, with 6 bases sitting between them. CDR3 size: 11 residues. The V gene's germline CDR1 is MNHNS and CDR2 SASEGT. The CDR3 is CASRTYNEQFF. As DNA, the CDR3 is TGTGCCAGCCGAACGTACAATGAGCAGTTCTTC.

The chain is built from TRBV19 and TRBJ1-5, with no clear D. Germline V CDR1 and CDR2: LNHDA, SQIVND (reference sequence). Trimming removed 4 bases from V and 3 bases from J, with 19 bases in between. The CDR3 is made up of 17 amino acids. Here the CDR3 DNA reads TGTGCCAGTAGTAAACTCCCCGGGCCCCCTGCCAATCAGCCCCAGCATTTT. This translates into CASSKLPGPPANQPQHF.